A single sample gave rise to the 15 T cell receptor beta chains below, sequenced in a study of OX40 agonist ivuxolimab in advanced cancers. Produced via immunoSEQ multiplex PCR; TCRdb's table is partial and in-frame only. Among roughly 61,000 clones listed, about 87% were seen once. The source was CD4+ or CD8+ T cells sorted from blood, collected in a trial of the OX40 agonist ivuxolimab. Receptor source: an adult with an advanced solid tumor such as melanoma, head and neck, liver or kidney cancer.

The V and J genes are TRBV5-1 and TRBJ2-6; the D gene is possibly TRBD1 (6 bases). The CDR3 length is 18 residues. V dropped 0 bases and J dropped 1 base, with 14 bases sitting between them. CDR1 SGHRS and CDR2 YFSETQ come from the germline V gene. CDR3 nucleotides: TGCGCCAGCAGCTTGGTTGTGACAGGAATTTCTGGGGCCAACGTCCTGACTTTC. It codes for CASSLVVTGISGANVLTF.

The rearrangement uses TRBV19 and TRBJ1-5, with a weak D call TRBD1 (5 bases). Germline V gene sequence: CDR1 LNHDA, CDR2 SQIVND (reference sequence). CDR3 length equals 17 residues. The V and J ends lost 6 bases and 3 bases respectively, with 21 bases between them. Written as DNA, the CDR3 is TGTGCCAGTAGAAGGGGAATTCAATACAGTATCAATCAGCCCCAGCATTTT. The encoded protein is CASRRGIQYSINQPQHF. The variable domain in full, completed from reference TRBV19 and TRBJ1-5, reads DGGITQSPKYLFRKEGQNVTLSCEQNLNHDAMYWYRQDPGQGLRLIYYSQIVNDFQKGDIAEGYSVSREKKESFPLTVTSAQKNPTAFYLCASRRGIQYSINQPQHFGDGTRLSIL.

Remarks on this clone: A read error may account for a junction end that differs from germline. CDR3 nucleotides: TGTGCCAGCAGTTTGTTGGGGTCGAACGCTGAAGCTTTCTTT. Residues: CASSLLGSNAEAFF. The chain joins TRBV27 to TRBJ1-1, with D uncertain. Germline V gene data show CDR1 as MNHEY and CDR2 as SMNVEV (reference sequence). The CDR3 totals 14 residues.

This chain uses TRBV11-2 with TRBJ2-5, with a tentative D call TRBD1 (7 bases). This CDR3 has 13 amino acids. Germline V gene lookup returns CDR1 SGHAT and CDR2 FQNNGV. V lost 1 base to trimming and J lost 5 bases, with 8 bases between them. The chain's CDR3 is CASSLAGGETQYF. The CDR3 nucleotides are TGTGCCAGCAGCTTAGCAGGGGGGGAGACCCAGTACTTC.

V usage is TRBV5-1 and J usage is TRBJ1-5, with D uncertain. Trimming left V 0 bases short and J 3 bases short, with 4 bases between. Germline V gene sequence: CDR1 SGHRS, CDR2 YFSETQ. CDR3 size: 13 residues. The CDR3 loop reads CASSLATNQPQHF. CDR3 in DNA: TGCGCCAGCAGCTTGGCTACCAATCAGCCCCAGCATTTT.

V gene TRBV18 combines with J gene TRBJ1-2; a weak D match, TRBD1 (5 bases). V lost 3 bases and J 3 bases, leaving 14 bases between the germline ends. Germline CDR1 KGHSH, CDR2 LQKENI. The CDR3 covers 15 residues. Here the CDR3 DNA reads TGTGCCAGCTCACCGAACGGGGGAGCAGACTATGGCTACACCTTC. This encodes CASSPNGGADYGYTF.

The chain couples TRBV7-8 to TRBJ1-4; a possible D gene is TRBD1 (5 bases). Trimming cost V 1 base and J 5 bases, with 14 bases left between them. The CDR3 runs to 16 residues. The V gene's germline CDR1 is SGHVS and CDR2 FQNEAQ. The CDR3 protein is CASSLDLGTLNEKLFF. CDR3 DNA: TGTGCCAGCAGCTTAGATCTTGGGACCTTAAATGAAAAACTGTTTTTT.

The rearrangement links TRBV5-1 to TRBJ2-1, with D possibly TRBD1 on 6 matching bases. Trimming left V 0 bases short and J 0 bases short, with 22 bases between. This CDR3 has 20 amino acids. The germline gives CDR1 SGHRS, CDR2 YFSETQ. CDR3 nucleotide sequence: TGCGCCAGCAGCTTGGAAGTAGGCAGGGGCCTAAAAAACTCCTACAATGAGCAGTTCTTC. Encoded protein: CASSLEVGRGLKNSYNEQFF.

V gene TRBV5-6 combines with J gene TRBJ1-5; 9 nucleotides align to TRBD1. Looked up from germline, CDR1 is SGHDT and CDR2 is YYEEEE. J was trimmed by 11 bases and V by 3 bases; bases with no gene match: 18. The CDR3 extends over 17 amino acids. The CDR3 loop reads CASSSLNPGTGTGAQHF. The DNA of the CDR3 is TGTGCCAGCAGCTCGTTGAACCCCGGGACAGGGACCGGGGCCCAGCATTTT.

The gene calls are TRBV6-1 and TRBJ2-3, with a tentative D call TRBD1 (5 bases). The V end lost 10 bases, the J end lost 6 bases, and 14 bases lay between the germline ends. The CDR3 extends over 12 amino acids. Germline values: CDR1 MNHNS, CDR2 SASEGT. DNA for the CDR3: TGTGCCACCGGACAATCTCGTGATACGCAGTATTTT. It is translated as CATGQSRDTQYF.

The V and J genes are TRBV5-4 and TRBJ1-1; TRBD1 matches at 11 bases. This CDR3 has 17 residues. The germline CDR1 and CDR2 sequences are SGHNT and YYREEE (reference sequence). V was clipped by 4 bases and J by 4 bases; unmatched bases: 12. The CDR3 DNA reads TGTGCCAGCAGCCCGGCAGGACAGGGGGCGTTAGGCACTGAAGCTTTCTTT. Residues: CASSPAGQGALGTEAFF.

The V call is TRBV28, the J call TRBJ2-3; D may be TRBD2 (7 bases). Trimming stripped 4 bases from V and 2 bases from J, with 13 bases between. Germline V gene sequence: CDR1 MDHEN, CDR2 SYDVKM. This CDR3 has 15 residues. CDR3 nucleotides: TGTGCCAGCAGTTACCGGGGGGCCCACACAGATACGCAGTATTTT. It specifies CASSYRGAHTDTQYF.

V usage is TRBV15 and J usage is TRBJ2-3; D perhaps matches TRBD1 (5 bases). CDR1 is LNHNV, CDR2 YYDKDF, per germline (reference sequence). The CDR3 is 14 residues long. Trimming stripped 5 bases from V and 2 bases from J, with 11 bases between. The CDR3 loop is CATSVGQSTDTQYF. The CDR3 bases are TGTGCCACCAGCGTCGGACAATCCACAGATACGCAGTATTTT.

As for this clone: One junction end does not reproduce the germline sequence, and a read error may be involved. The chain employs TRBV9 and TRBJ1-2, with D possibly TRBD1 on 6 matching bases. Germline CDR1 SGDLS, CDR2 YYNGEE. The CDR3 runs to 13 residues. In DNA, the CDR3 is TGTGCCAGCAGCGTTAACAGGGACTACGGCTACACCTTC. Encoded protein: CASSVNRDYGYTF.

This clone was seen once. This chain joins TRBV28 and TRBJ2-7; D gene uncertain. The CDR3 is made up of 14 amino acids. CDR1 and CDR2 from the germline V gene are MDHEN and SYDVKM. The V gene lost 3 bases and the J gene lost 1 base, with 10 bases spanning the gap. CDR3 loop: CASSLIPASYEQYF. The DNA of the CDR3 is TGTGCCAGCAGTTTGATCCCAGCATCCTACGAGCAGTACTTC.